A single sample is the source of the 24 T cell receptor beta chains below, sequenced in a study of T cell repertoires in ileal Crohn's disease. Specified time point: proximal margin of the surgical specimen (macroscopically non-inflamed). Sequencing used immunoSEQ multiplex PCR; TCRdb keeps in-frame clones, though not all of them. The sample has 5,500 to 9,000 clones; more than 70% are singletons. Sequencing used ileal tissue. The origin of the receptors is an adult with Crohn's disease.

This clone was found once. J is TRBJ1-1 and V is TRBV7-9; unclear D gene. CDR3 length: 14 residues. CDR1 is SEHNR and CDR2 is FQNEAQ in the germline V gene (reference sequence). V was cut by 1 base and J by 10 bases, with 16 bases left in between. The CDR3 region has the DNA TGTGCCAGCAGCTTAGGTACAGAAGTCGGTACAGCTTTCTTT. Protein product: CASSLGTEVGTAFF.

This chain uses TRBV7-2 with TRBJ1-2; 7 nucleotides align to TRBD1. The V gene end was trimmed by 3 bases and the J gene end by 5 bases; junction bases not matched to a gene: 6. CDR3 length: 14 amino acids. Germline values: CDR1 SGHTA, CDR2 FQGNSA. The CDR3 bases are TGTGCCAGCAGCTTGACGACAGGGTTTTATGGCTACACCTTC. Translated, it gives CASSLTTGFYGYTF. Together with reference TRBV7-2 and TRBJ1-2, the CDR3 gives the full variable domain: GAGVSQSPSNKVTEKGKDVELRCDPISGHTALYWYRQSLGQGLEFLIYFQGNSAPDKSGLPSDRFSAERTGGSVSTLTIQRTQQEDSAVYLCASSLTTGFYGYTFGSGTRLTVV.

The CDR3 DNA reads as TGTGCCAGCAGTTCAAGCCGACCTGGCTCCTACGAGCAGTACTTC. The encoded protein is CASSSSRPGSYEQYF. This sequence joins TRBV6-6 and TRBJ2-7; D uncertain. From germline, CDR1 is MNHNY and CDR2 SVGAGI (reference sequence). This CDR3 contains 15 residues. The V and J ends lost 4 bases and 0 bases respectively, with 13 bases between them.

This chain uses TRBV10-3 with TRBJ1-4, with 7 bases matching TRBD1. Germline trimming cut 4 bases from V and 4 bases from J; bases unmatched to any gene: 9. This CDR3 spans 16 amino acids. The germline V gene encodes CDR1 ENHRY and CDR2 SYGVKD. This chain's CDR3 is CAISGKPQGSNEKLFF. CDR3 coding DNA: TGTGCCATCAGTGGGAAACCACAGGGGAGTAATGAAAAACTGTTTTTT.

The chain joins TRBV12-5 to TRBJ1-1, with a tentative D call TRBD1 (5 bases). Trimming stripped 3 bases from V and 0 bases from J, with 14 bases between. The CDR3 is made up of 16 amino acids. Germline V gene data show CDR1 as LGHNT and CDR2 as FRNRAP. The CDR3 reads CASGFFQGGLNTEAFF. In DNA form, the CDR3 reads TGTGCTAGTGGTTTTTTCCAGGGAGGGCTGAACACTGAAGCTTTCTTT. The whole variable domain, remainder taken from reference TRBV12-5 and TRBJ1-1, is DARVTQTPRHKVTEMGQEVTMRCQPILGHNTVFWYRQTMMQGLELLAYFRNRAPLDDSGMPKDRFSAEMPDATLATLKIQPSEPRDSAVYFCASGFFQGGLNTEAFFGQGTRLTVV.

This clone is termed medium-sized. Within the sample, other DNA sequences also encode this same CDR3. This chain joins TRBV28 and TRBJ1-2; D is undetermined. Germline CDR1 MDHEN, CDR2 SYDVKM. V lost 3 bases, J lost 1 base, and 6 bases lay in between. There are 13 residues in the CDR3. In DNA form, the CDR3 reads TGTGCCAGCAGTTTGGGATTTAACTATGGCTACACCTTC. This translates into CASSLGFNYGYTF.

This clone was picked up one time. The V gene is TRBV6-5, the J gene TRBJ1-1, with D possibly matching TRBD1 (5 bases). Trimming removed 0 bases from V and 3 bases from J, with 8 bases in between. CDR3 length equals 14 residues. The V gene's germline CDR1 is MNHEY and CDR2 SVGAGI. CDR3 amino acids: CASSYSRGDTEAFF. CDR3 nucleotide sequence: TGTGCCAGCAGTTACTCGCGGGGGGACACTGAAGCTTTCTTT.

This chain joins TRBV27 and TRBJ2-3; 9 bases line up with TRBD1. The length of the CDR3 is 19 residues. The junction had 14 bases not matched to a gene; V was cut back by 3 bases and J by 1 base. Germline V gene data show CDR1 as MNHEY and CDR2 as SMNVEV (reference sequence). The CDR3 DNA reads TGTGCCAGCAGTTTTAGTCCCCCGGGACAGGGAGTGGGCACAGATACGCAGTATTTT. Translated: CASSFSPPGQGVGTDTQYF.

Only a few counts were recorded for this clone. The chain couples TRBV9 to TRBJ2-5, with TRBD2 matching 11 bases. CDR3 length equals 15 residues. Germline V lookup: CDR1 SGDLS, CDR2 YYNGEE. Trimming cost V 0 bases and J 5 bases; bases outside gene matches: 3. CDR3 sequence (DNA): TGTGCCAGCAGCGTAGGACTAGCGGGACGGGAGACCCAGTACTTC. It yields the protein CASSVGLAGRETQYF. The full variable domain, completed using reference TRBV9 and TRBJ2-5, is DSGVTQTPKHLITATGQRVTLRCSPRSGDLSVYWYQQSLDQGLQFLIQYYNGEERAKGNILERFSAQQFPDLHSELNLSSLELGDSALYFCASSVGLAGRETQYFGPGTRLLVL.

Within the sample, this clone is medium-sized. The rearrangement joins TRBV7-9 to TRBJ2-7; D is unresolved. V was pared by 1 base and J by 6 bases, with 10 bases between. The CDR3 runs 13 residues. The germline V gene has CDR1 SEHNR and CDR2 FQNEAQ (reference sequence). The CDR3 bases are TGTGCCAGCAGCTTAGATCCAGAGATCGAGCAGTACTTC. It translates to CASSLDPEIEQYF.

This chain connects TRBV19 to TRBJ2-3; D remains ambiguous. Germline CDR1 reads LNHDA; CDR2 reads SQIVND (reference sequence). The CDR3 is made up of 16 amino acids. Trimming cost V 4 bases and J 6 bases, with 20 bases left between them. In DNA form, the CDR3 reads TGTGCCAGTAGTAGCCTGGGGATGGGTTCACGGGATACGCAGTATTTT. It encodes CASSSLGMGSRDTQYF.

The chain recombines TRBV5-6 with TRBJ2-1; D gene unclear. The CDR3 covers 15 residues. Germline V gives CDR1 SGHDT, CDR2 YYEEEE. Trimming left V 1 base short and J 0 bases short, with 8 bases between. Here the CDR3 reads CASSLRDISYNEQFF. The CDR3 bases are TGTGCCAGCAGCTTGAGAGACATCTCCTACAATGAGCAGTTCTTC.

The CDR3 loop reads CAWSVTGRTYGYTF. DNA for the CDR3: TGTGCCTGGAGTGTTACGGGCAGAACCTATGGCTACACCTTC. This chain uses TRBV30 with TRBJ1-2, with D uncertain. The CDR3 extends over 14 amino acids. V was pared by 0 bases and J by 4 bases, with 12 bases between. CDR1 is GTSNPN, CDR2 SVGIG, per germline (reference sequence).

CDR3 nucleotide sequence: TGCGCCAGCAGCTCCCACCCCGGGGGGCCAAGCTCCTACGAGCAGTACTTC. Translated: CASSSHPGGPSSYEQYF. The chain employs TRBV5-1 and TRBJ2-7; possibly TRBD2 for D (7 bases). Germline CDR1 SGHRS, CDR2 YFSETQ. The CDR3 length is 17 residues. V was shortened by 3 bases and J by 0 bases, with 19 bases between the two germline ends.

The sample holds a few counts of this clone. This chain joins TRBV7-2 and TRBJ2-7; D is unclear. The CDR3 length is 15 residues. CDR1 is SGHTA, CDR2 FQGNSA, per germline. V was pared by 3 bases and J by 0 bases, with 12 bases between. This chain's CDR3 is CASSFGSYSSYEQYF. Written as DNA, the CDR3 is TGTGCCAGCAGCTTTGGTAGCTACAGCTCCTACGAGCAGTACTTC.

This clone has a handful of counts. The CDR3 loop is CASSLPGQSYEKLFF. CDR3 DNA sequence: TGTGCCAGCAGCCTCCCGGGACAGAGCTATGAAAAACTGTTTTTT. The rearrangement links TRBV25-1 to TRBJ1-4; TRBD1 matches 7 bases. Germline V CDR1 and CDR2: MGHDK, SYGVNS. Germline trimming cut 6 bases from V and 6 bases from J; bases unmatched to any gene: 10. The CDR3 sequence is 15 residues long.

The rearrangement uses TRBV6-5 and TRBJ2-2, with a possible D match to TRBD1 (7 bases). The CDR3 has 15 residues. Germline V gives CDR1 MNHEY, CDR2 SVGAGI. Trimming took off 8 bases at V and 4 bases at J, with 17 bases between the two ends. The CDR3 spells CASQRVSGGTGELFF. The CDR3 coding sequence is TGTGCCAGCCAGCGGGTTTCAGGGGGCACCGGGGAGCTGTTTTTT.

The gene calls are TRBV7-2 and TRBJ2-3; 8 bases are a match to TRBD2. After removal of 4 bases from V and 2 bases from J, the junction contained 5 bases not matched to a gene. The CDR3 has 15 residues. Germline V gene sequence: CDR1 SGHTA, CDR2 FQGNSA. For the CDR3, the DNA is TGTGCCAGCAGCTCCGTAGCGGGAAACACAGATACGCAGTATTTT. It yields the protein CASSSVAGNTDTQYF.

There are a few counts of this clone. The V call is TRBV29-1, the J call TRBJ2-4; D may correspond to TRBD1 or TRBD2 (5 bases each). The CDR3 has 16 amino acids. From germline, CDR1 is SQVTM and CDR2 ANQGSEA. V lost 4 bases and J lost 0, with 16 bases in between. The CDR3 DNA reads TGCAGCGTTGGTATAAGGGGACGGCGAGCCAAAAACATTCAGTACTTC. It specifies CSVGIRGRRAKNIQYF.

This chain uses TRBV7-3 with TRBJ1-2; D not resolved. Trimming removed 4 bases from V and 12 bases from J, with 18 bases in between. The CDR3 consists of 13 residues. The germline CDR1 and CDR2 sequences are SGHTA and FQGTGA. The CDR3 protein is CASSSPGERAHTF. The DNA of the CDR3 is TGTGCCAGCAGCTCGCCCGGAGAGAGAGCTCACACCTTC.

The CDR3 loop reads CASSLGNRATGELFF. CDR3 DNA sequence: TGTGCCAGCAGCTTAGGGAATAGGGCCACCGGGGAGCTGTTTTTT. This chain uses TRBV5-4 with TRBJ2-2; D uncertain. V was trimmed by 2 bases and J by 4 bases, leaving 12 bases between them. CDR1 is SGHNT and CDR2 is YYREEE in the germline V gene (reference sequence). The CDR3 is made up of 15 amino acids.

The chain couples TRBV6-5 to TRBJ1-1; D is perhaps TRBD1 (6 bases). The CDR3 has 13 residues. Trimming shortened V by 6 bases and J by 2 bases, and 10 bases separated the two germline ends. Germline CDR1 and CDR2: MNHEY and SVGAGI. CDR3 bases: TGTGCCAGCAGAGTGACAGGCAACACTGAAGCTTTCTTT. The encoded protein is CASRVTGNTEAFF.

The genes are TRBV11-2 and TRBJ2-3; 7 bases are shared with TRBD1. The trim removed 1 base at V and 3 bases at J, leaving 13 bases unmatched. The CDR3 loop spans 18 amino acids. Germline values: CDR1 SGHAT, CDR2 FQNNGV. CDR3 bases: TGTGCCAGCAGCTTAGGCGTACAGGGGTCGAGGATGACAGATACGCAGTATTTT. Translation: CASSLGVQGSRMTDTQYF.

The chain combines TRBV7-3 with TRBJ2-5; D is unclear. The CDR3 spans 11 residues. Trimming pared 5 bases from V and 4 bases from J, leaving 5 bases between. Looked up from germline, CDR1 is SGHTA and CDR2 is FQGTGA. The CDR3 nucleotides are TGTGCCAGCAGCCGAGGAGAGACCCAGTACTTC. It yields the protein CASSRGETQYF.